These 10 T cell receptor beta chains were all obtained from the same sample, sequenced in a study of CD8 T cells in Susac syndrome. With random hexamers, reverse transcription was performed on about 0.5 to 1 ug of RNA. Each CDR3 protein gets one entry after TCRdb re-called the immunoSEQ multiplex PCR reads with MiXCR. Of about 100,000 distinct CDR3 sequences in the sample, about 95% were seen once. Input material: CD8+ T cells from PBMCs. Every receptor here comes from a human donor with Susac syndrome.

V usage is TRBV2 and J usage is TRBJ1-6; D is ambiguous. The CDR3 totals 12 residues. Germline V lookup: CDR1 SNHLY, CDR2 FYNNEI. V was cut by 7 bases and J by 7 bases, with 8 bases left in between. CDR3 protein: CASTDTNSPLHF. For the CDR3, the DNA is TGTGCCAGCACCGACACCAATTCACCCCTCCACTTT.

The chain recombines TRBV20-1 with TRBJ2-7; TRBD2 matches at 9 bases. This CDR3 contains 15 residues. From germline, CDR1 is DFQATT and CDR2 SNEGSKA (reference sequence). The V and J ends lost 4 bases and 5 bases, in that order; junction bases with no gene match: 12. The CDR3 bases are TGCAGTGCTATGCCCTACGGGACTAGCTTCCACGAGCAGTACTTC. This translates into CSAMPYGTSFHEQYF.

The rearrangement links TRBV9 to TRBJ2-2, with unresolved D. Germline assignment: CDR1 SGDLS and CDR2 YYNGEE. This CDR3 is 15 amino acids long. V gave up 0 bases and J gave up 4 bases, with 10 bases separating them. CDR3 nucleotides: TGTGCCAGCAGCGTAGAAGCCGGGTTCACCGGGGAGCTGTTTTTT. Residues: CASSVEAGFTGELFF.

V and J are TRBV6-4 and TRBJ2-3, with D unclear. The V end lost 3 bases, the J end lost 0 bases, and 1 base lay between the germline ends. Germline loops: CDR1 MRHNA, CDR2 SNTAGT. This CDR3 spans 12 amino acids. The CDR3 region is CASSDSTDTQYF. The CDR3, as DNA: TGTGCCAGCAGTGATAGCACAGATACGCAGTATTTT.

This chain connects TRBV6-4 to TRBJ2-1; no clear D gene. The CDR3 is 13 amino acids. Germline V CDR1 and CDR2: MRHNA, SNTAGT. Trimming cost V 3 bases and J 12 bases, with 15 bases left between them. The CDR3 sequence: CASSENDHSGQFF. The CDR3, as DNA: TGTGCCAGCAGTGAGAATGACCACTCGGGGCAGTTCTTC.

In DNA form, the CDR3 reads TGCAGTGCCCTAAGGGGCGGCTCGTCACAGGAGCAGTACTTC. It encodes CSALRGGSSQEQYF. V is TRBV20-1 and J is TRBJ2-7; weak D call: TRBD1 (5 bases). The V and J ends lost 6 bases and 7 bases respectively, with 22 bases between them. CDR3 length: 14 residues. Germline V gene sequence: CDR1 DFQATT, CDR2 SNEGSKA (reference sequence).

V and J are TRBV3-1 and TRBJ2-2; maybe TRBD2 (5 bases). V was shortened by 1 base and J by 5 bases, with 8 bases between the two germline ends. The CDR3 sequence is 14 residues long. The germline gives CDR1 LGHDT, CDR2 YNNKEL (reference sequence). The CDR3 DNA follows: TGTGCCAGCAGCCAAGGGGGAGATACCGGGGAGCTGTTTTTT. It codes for CASSQGGDTGELFF.

CDR3 residues: CASSSENRMQYF. In DNA, the CDR3 is TGTGCCAGCAGCTCCGAAAACCGCATGCAGTACTTC. The rearrangement uses TRBV11-2 and TRBJ2-7; D remains unclear. This CDR3 region has 12 residues. V was pared by 4 bases and J by 9 bases, with 13 bases between. Germline V gene lookup returns CDR1 SGHAT and CDR2 FQNNGV.

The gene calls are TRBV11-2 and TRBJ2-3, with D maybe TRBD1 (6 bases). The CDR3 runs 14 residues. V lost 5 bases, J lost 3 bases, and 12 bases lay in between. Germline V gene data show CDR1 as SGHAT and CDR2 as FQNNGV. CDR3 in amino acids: CASSPLQGTDTQYF. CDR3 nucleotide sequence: TGTGCCAGCAGCCCACTACAGGGTACAGATACGCAGTATTTT.

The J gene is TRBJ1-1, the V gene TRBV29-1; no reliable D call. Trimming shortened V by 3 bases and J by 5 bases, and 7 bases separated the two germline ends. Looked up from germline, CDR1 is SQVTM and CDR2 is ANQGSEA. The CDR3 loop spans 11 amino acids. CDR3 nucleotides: TGCAGCGTTGATTCCGGGACTGAAGCTTTCTTT. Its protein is CSVDSGTEAFF.